This T cell receptor beta chain was captured in a study of cytomegalovirus exposure and HLA in healthy donors (TCRdb year 2017). Regarding the study in general: According to a later analysis, the 120 or so validation repertoires were produced on the same platform as the 700 or so repertoires of the first cohort. High-throughput TCR immunosequencing, statistical association of individual TCRs with disease status, and machine learning were combined to predict cytomegalovirus infection status. Besides the first cohort of approximately 710 subjects, a separate validation cohort made up of 120 different subjects was used. The study was designed to test whether signatures of past pathogen exposure could be identified by cataloging public T cell receptors. What the work shows at the level of the full study, not this receptor alone: A later analysis lacked HLA typing for the validation cohort, so it scored co-occurrence in that cohort across all 120 or so repertoires. In the study, approximately 160 TCR beta chains were listed as associated with cytomegalovirus. While some public TCRs were present in many individuals, most TCR sequences turned up only very rarely across donors. The classifier was reported to diagnose cytomegalovirus status with high specificity and sensitivity in both the original and validation cohorts. In a later analysis, TCRs clustered in the first cohort were found to also tend to co-occur in the roughly 110 validation repertoires, with about 93% of cluster scores above 0. A few of the identified cytomegalovirus-associated TCR beta chains were confirmed in vitro to be specific for cytomegalovirus antigens. The authors suggested that the approach could potentially be generalized to other disease states and immunological phenotypes.

The library was prepared using the immunoSEQ multiplex PCR assay. For the original study's pipeline: A statistical classification framework was built to diagnose cytomegalovirus status from the catalog of TCR beta chain sequences. Not all clones reach the TCRdb copy of this immuneACCESS table, which keeps in-frame sequences only. Checked studies attribute under half of the gap to unresolved V genes and leave the rest unexplained. V and J calls and clone size come straight from that table; D and trimming were deduced from the DNA. In this sample the table shows 100,000 or so clones, 85% to 90% of which occur a single time. The top ten clonotypes cover about 4% of the sample. In regard to this clone: This clone's antigen is unknown. No per-base quality is available; no much larger clone lies one base away.

The donors were included in the validation cohort of over a hundred subjects, a group kept apart from the 666-subject first cohort. V and J lose 0 bases and 4 bases, and a span of 9 bases separates them. The CDR3 contains 14 residues, cysteine and phenylalanine counted. Only the CDR3 region is kept as DNA, spanning 42 bases read in frame from base 1. The germline V gene (reference sequence) yields MNHEY for CDR1 and SMNVEV for CDR2. This chain is built from TRBV27 and TRBJ2-5; possibly the D gene is TRBD1, per 6 matching bases. Specimen: PBMCs. The receptor was derived from a woman under 30 in good health and CMV-seropositive. The CDR3 loop reads CASSLSRGRETQYF. The nucleotide sequence reads TGTGCCAGCAGTTTATCGAGGGGGAGAGAGACCCAGTACTTC.